This note documents a single TCR beta chain sequence. Its antigen is still unknown. Sequencing used immunoSEQ multiplex PCR; TCRdb keeps in-frame clones, though not all of them. Of several thousand clones listed, roughly 63% are singletons. The sample originates from a study of OX40 agonist ivuxolimab in advanced cancers. Study-level points and caveats: It was also the case that some nonresponders had low normalized T-cell clonal expansion. Patients with a partial response at 0.1-3.0 mg/kg had among the lowest clonal expansion.

Germline V gene data show CDR1 as LNHNV and CDR2 as YYDKDF (reference sequence). V lost 0 bases, J lost 1 base, and 13 bases lay in between. This CDR3 has 16 amino acids. The rearrangement joins TRBV15 to TRBJ2-7, with D perhaps TRBD2 (6 bases). The TCR was taken from an adult with an advanced solid tumor such as melanoma, head and neck, liver or kidney cancer. This specimen consisted of CD4+ or CD8+ T cells sorted from blood, obtained in a trial of the OX40 agonist ivuxolimab. This chain's CDR3 is CATSRDSGGQSYEQYF. The DNA of the CDR3 is TGTGCCACCAGCAGAGATAGCGGAGGGCAGTCCTACGAGCAGTACTTC.